The 15 T cell receptor beta chains in this list originate from one sample, sequenced in a study of type 1 and type 2 diabetes patients. PCR was run on genomic DNA. A primer set of 30 forward and 13 reverse primers amplified the CDR3. MiXCR, run by TCRdb on the multiplex PCR reads, gives a single entry per CDR3 protein. In the table there are more than 250,000 distinct CDR3 sequences, roughly 48% of which are singletons. Material for sequencing was peripheral blood mononuclear cells (PBMCs). These receptors came from a young man with type 2 diabetes.

The chain has TRBV6-2 or TRBV6-3 and TRBJ1-6; no clear D gene. CDR3 length: 15 amino acids. The V gene's germline CDR1 is MNHEY and CDR2 SVGEGT. V shed 2 bases and J shed 2 bases, with 7 bases lying between them. This CDR3 is CASSYGQPYNSPLHF. DNA for the CDR3: TGTGCCAGCAGTTACGGGCAGCCCTATAATTCACCCCTCCACTTT.

The rearrangement uses TRBV5-1 and TRBJ1-1; the D is unclear. Germline V CDR1 and CDR2: SGHRS, YFSETQ. V lost 0 bases to trimming and J lost 12 bases, with 9 bases between them. The CDR3 runs 11 residues. The CDR3 DNA reads as TGCGCCAGCAGCTTGGGTCTGGGGACTTTCTTT. Translating gives CASSLGLGTFF. The full variable domain, in which reference TRBV5-1 and TRBJ1-1 provide the parts outside the CDR3, is KAGVTQTPRYLIKTRGQQVTLSCSPISGHRSVSWYQQTPGQGLQFLFEYFSETQRNKGNFPGRFSGRQFSNSRSEMNVSTLELGDSALYLCASSLGLGTFFGQGTRLTVV.

The J gene is TRBJ2-7, the V gene TRBV12-5; D may be TRBD1 (5 bases). The CDR3 has 11 amino acids. V dropped 6 bases and J dropped 3 bases, with 6 bases sitting between them. Germline-derived CDR1 and CDR2 are LGHNT and FRNRAP. The CDR3 region is CASGTDYEQYF. In DNA form, the CDR3 reads TGTGCTAGTGGGACAGACTACGAGCAGTACTTC.

This clonotype was found a few times. This CDR3 reads CASSLVLKQFF. For the CDR3, the DNA is TGTGCCAGCAGCTTAGTTCTGAAGCAGTTCTTC. The gene calls are TRBV7-2 and TRBJ2-1; D gene uncertain. The CDR3 has 11 amino acids. Germline CDR1 is SGHTA and CDR2 is FQGNSA. V lost 1 base and J 11 bases, leaving 6 bases between the germline ends.

The chain combines TRBV30 with TRBJ2-5, with 11 positions matching TRBD2. The J call may be in error: the DNA end matches TRBJ2-7 better. This CDR3 region has 18 residues. Per germline, CDR1 GTSNPN and CDR2 SVGIG (reference sequence). The CDR3 here is CAWSDKAGTSGHSYEQYF. The CDR3 nucleotides are TGTGCCTGGAGTGACAAGGCAGGGACTAGCGGACATTCCTACGAGCAGTACTTC.

This clonotype has a handful of counts. The rearrangement joins TRBV27 to TRBJ2-7; D might be TRBD1 or TRBD2, each matching 5 bases. V dropped 2 bases and J dropped 3 bases, with 11 bases sitting between them. Germline assignment: CDR1 MNHEY and CDR2 SMNVEV (reference sequence). This CDR3 contains 14 residues. Here the CDR3 reads CASSLGVGDYEQYF. The CDR3, as DNA: TGTGCCAGCAGTTTAGGTGTGGGGGACTACGAGCAGTACTTC.

The chain combines TRBV20-1 with TRBJ2-1; no reliable D call. From germline, CDR1 is DFQATT and CDR2 SNEGSKA (reference sequence). CDR3 length equals 13 residues. V was shortened by 0 bases and J by 6 bases, with 9 bases between the two germline ends. CDR3 region: CSARERNSNEQFF. CDR3 coding DNA: TGCAGTGCTAGAGAGCGGAACTCCAATGAGCAGTTCTTC.

This clonotype was counted a single time. The V gene is TRBV30, the J gene TRBJ2-3; 14 nucleotides match TRBD2. Germline V gene sequence: CDR1 GTSNPN, CDR2 SVGIG (reference sequence). This CDR3 contains 16 residues. J gave up 4 bases and V 1 base, and 4 bases lay outside the gene matches. This CDR3 is CAWSGGLAGVADTQYF. In nucleotides, the CDR3 is TGTGCCTGGAGTGGGGGACTAGCGGGGGTGGCAGATACGCAGTATTTT.

The table lists this clonotype with a few counts. This rearrangement joins TRBV12-3 or TRBV12-4 to TRBJ2-2, with no clear D. V was clipped by 5 bases and J by 5 bases, with 15 bases between them. This CDR3 comprises 15 residues. The CDR3 DNA follows: TGTGCCAGCAGTCAACGTGTGATGGTGACCGGGGAGCTGTTTTTT. As protein: CASSQRVMVTGELFF.

This clonotype has a handful of counts. The chain uses TRBV6-5 and TRBJ1-2; a possible D gene is TRBD1 (6 bases). In germline, CDR1 is MNHEY, CDR2 SVGAGI. The CDR3 covers 15 residues. Trimming took 0 bases from V and 3 from J, leaving 11 bases between them. The CDR3 region is CASSYSSGAYYGYTF. CDR3 nucleotides: TGTGCCAGCAGTTACTCCTCGGGGGCTTACTATGGCTACACCTTC.

The J gene is TRBJ2-1, the V gene TRBV7-3, with TRBD2 matching 11 bases. This CDR3 has 20 amino acids. Germline V lookup: CDR1 SGHTA, CDR2 FQGTGA. V lost 4 bases to trimming and J lost 6 bases; unmatched junction nucleotides: 20. The CDR3 DNA sequence: TGTGCCAGCAGCTGTGACAGTTGCTACATAGCGGGAGGGGGGGGCAATGAGCAGTTCTTC. The encoded protein is CASSCDSCYIAGGGGNEQFF.

The genes are TRBV7-8 and TRBJ1-5; no reliable D call. Germline loops: CDR1 SGHVS, CDR2 FQNEAQ. V lost 4 bases to trimming and J lost 8 bases, with 12 bases between them. The CDR3 has 13 residues. Here the CDR3 DNA reads TGTGCCAGCAGCTATCAGAAGGCTAAGCCCCAGCATTTT. As protein: CASSYQKAKPQHF.

In the case of this clonotype: The junction departs from the called germline gene at one end, perhaps through a read error. This chain uses TRBV5-1 with TRBJ2-1; 15 nucleotides align to TRBD2. Germline CDR1 and CDR2: SGHRS and YFSETQ. The CDR3 extends over 15 amino acids. The CDR3 DNA follows: TGCGCCAGCAGCTCAGGACTAGCGGGAGGGAATGAGCAGTCCTTC. Its protein is CASSSGLAGGNEQSF.

On this clonotype: The junction and the germline gene differ at one end; a read error may be behind it. The chain uses TRBV19 and TRBJ1-5; tentative D call: TRBD1 (5 bases). This CDR3 has 14 residues. From germline, CDR1 is LNHDA and CDR2 SQIVND (reference sequence). The CDR3: CASSIGGGNQPPHF. The CDR3 bases are TGTGCCAGTAGTATAGGGGGCGGCAATCAGCCCCCGCATTTT.

Note on this clonotype: A read error may be the cause here, since a much bigger clone is one base away. The chain combines TRBV2 with TRBJ2-2; 10 nucleotides line up with TRBD2. V shed 8 bases, J shed 1 base, and the junction held 4 bases outside the gene matches. Germline V gene sequence: CDR1 SNHLY, CDR2 FYNNEI. The CDR3 length is 15 residues. In DNA, the CDR3 is TGTGCCAGCTCCGCTAGCGGGAGGAACACCGGGGAGCTGTTTTTT. Protein: CASSASGRNTGELFF.